Each of the 27 T cell receptor beta chains below was sequenced from the same sample in a study of OX40 agonist ivuxolimab in advanced cancers. Profiled with immunoSEQ multiplex PCR; TCRdb holds only in-frame clones, not every one. The sample has about 80,000 clones; roughly 84% are singletons. Source: CD4+ or CD8+ T cells sorted from blood, taken in a trial of the OX40 agonist ivuxolimab. These TCRs come from an adult with an advanced solid tumor such as melanoma, head and neck, liver or kidney cancer.

J is TRBJ2-3 and V is TRBV7-9; D is ambiguous. V was clipped by 1 base and J by 0 bases, with 11 bases between them. Per the germline V gene, CDR1 is SEHNR and CDR2 is FQNEAQ (reference sequence). CDR3 size: 16 residues. CDR3 protein: CASSLVATHSTDTQYF. The CDR3 DNA sequence: TGTGCCAGCAGCTTAGTAGCCACGCATAGCACAGATACGCAGTATTTT.

The V and J genes are TRBV25-1 and TRBJ2-2; D is unclear. The CDR3 covers 14 residues. Trimming removed 9 bases at V and 0 bases at J, with 11 bases between. Germline V gene data show CDR1 as MGHDK and CDR2 as SYGVNS. The CDR3 is CASFPDSNTGELFF. CDR3 DNA sequence: TGTGCCAGTTTCCCCGATTCGAACACCGGGGAGCTGTTTTTT. The whole variable domain, remainder taken from reference TRBV25-1 and TRBJ2-2, is EADIYQTPRYLVIGTGKKITLECSQTMGHDKMYWYQQDPGMELHLIHYSYGVNSTEKGDLSSESTVSRIRTEHFPLTLESARPSHTSQYLCASFPDSNTGELFFGEGSRLTVL.

This chain joins TRBV4-2 and TRBJ2-7; D possibly corresponds to TRBD1 (5 bases). CDR1 and CDR2 from the germline V gene are LGHNA and YNFKEQ. V was shortened by 4 bases and J by 2 bases, with 12 bases between the two germline ends. The CDR3 is 14 amino acids. The CDR3 protein is CASSPGAAPYEQYF. The CDR3 DNA is TGTGCCAGCAGCCCTGGGGCGGCACCCTACGAGCAGTACTTC.

The chain combines TRBV7-9 with TRBJ1-2; 7 bases match TRBD1. Germline V gives CDR1 SEHNR, CDR2 FQNEAQ (reference sequence). The CDR3 consists of 13 residues. V lost 1 base to trimming and J lost 7 bases; unmatched junction nucleotides: 3. The DNA for the CDR3 is TGTGCCAGCAGCTTAGGACAGGGCAGTGGCTACACCTTC. Translated, it gives CASSLGQGSGYTF.

V gene TRBV7-2 combines with J gene TRBJ2-1; the D is unclear. The CDR3 contains 13 residues. CDR1 and CDR2 from the germline V gene are SGHTA and FQGNSA. The V end lost 1 base, the J end lost 7 bases, and 8 bases lay between the germline ends. CDR3 sequence: CASSLVLENEQFF. The CDR3 DNA is TGTGCCAGCAGCTTAGTACTGGAGAATGAGCAGTTCTTC.

J is TRBJ1-5 and V is TRBV6-1; 8 bases match TRBD1. There are 18 residues in the CDR3. Germline V gene lookup returns CDR1 MNHNS and CDR2 SASEGT. Trimming cost V 3 bases and J 4 bases; bases outside gene matches: 14. CDR3 sequence reads: CASSDTTGVAGWNQPQHF. CDR3 nucleotides: TGTGCCAGCAGTGATACGACAGGGGTTGCGGGTTGGAATCAGCCCCAGCATTTT.

The J gene is TRBJ2-5, the V gene TRBV28; D may match TRBD1 or TRBD2 (5 bases each). Between the trimmed V and J ends, which lost 3 bases and 5 bases, there was a span of 16 bases. Germline CDR1 reads MDHEN; CDR2 reads SYDVKM. This CDR3 is 15 amino acids long. CDR3 region: CASSFGDLRGETQYF. In nucleotides, the CDR3 is TGTGCCAGCAGTTTCGGGGACCTCCGAGGCGAGACCCAGTACTTC.

The chain recombines TRBV19 with TRBJ1-1, with 7 nucleotides matching TRBD1. V lost 3 bases, J lost 1 base, and 5 bases stayed unmatched. Per germline, CDR1 LNHDA and CDR2 SQIVND (reference sequence). This CDR3 comprises 15 residues. CDR3 sequence reads: CASSIRAGGNTEAFF. The CDR3 coding sequence is TGTGCCAGTAGTATCCGGGCAGGGGGGAACACTGAAGCTTTCTTT.

The rearrangement uses TRBV4-1 and TRBJ2-7, with a weak D call TRBD2 (5 bases). Trimming shortened V by 2 bases and J by 7 bases, and 15 bases separated the two germline ends. This CDR3 comprises 14 residues. Germline V CDR1 and CDR2: MGHRA, YSYEKL. CDR3 nucleotide sequence: TGCGCCAGCAGCCAATTCCTCCCACGGAGGGAGCAGTACTTC. Amino acid sequence: CASSQFLPRREQYF.

This chain uses TRBV7-8 with TRBJ1-4; 7 bases align to TRBD1. The CDR3 length is 15 residues. The V gene end was trimmed by 1 base and the J gene end by 5 bases; junction bases not matched to a gene: 4. The germline V gene has CDR1 SGHVS and CDR2 FQNEAQ. CDR3 coding DNA: TGTGCCAGCAGCTTAGAGGGACAGAGAAATGAAAAACTGTTTTTT. It encodes CASSLEGQRNEKLFF.

The chain links TRBV5-4 to TRBJ2-3; 12 bases map to TRBD2. CDR3 size: 16 residues. The germline V gene has CDR1 SGHNT and CDR2 YYREEE (reference sequence). J gave up 5 bases and V 4 bases, and 8 bases lay outside the gene matches. This CDR3 is CASSLRLAGVIDTQYF. The CDR3 DNA follows: TGTGCCAGCAGCCTTAGACTAGCGGGAGTCATAGATACGCAGTATTTT. Combining the CDR3 with reference TRBV5-4 and TRBJ2-3 gives the whole variable domain ETGVTQSPTHLIKTRGQQVTLRCSSQSGHNTVSWYQQALGQGPQFIFQYYREEENGRGNFPPRFSGLQFPNYSSELNVNALELDDSALYLCASSLRLAGVIDTQYFGPGTRLTVL.

This clone came up once. This chain's CDR3 is CASSSRTGALIEDGQFF. Written as DNA, the CDR3 is TGTGCCAGCAGCTCCCGGACAGGGGCACTGATAGAAGATGGGCAGTTCTTC. This chain links TRBV7-9 with TRBJ2-1; 9 bases map to TRBD1. CDR3 length: 17 residues. Per germline, CDR1 SEHNR and CDR2 FQNEAQ (reference sequence). The V gene end was trimmed by 4 bases and the J gene end by 12 bases; junction bases not matched to a gene: 19.

The V call is TRBV10-3, the J call TRBJ1-1, with D unclear. The CDR3 loop spans 11 amino acids. In germline, CDR1 is ENHRY, CDR2 SYGVKD. V was shortened by 2 bases and J by 5 bases, with 3 bases between the two germline ends. CDR3 in amino acids: CAISEGTEAFF. As DNA, the CDR3 is TGTGCCATCAGTGAGGGTACTGAAGCTTTCTTT.

This chain joins TRBV4-2 and TRBJ2-5, with 11 bases that match TRBD2. J was trimmed by 0 bases and V by 4 bases; bases with no gene match: 10. CDR1 and CDR2 (germline): LGHNA, YNFKEQ. The CDR3 spans 18 residues. The CDR3 DNA follows: TGTGCCAGCAGCCGAGAGACCGGGACTAGCGGTAACCAAGAGACCCAGTACTTC. Translation: CASSRETGTSGNQETQYF.

The rearrangement links TRBV11-2 to TRBJ1-1, with D perhaps matching TRBD1 (5 bases). CDR1 is SGHAT and CDR2 is FQNNGV in the germline V gene. The V end lost 4 bases, the J end lost 1 base, and 19 bases lay between the germline ends. This CDR3 comprises 17 residues. The CDR3 region has the DNA TGTGCCAGCAGCTCGTGGGGGAGCGGGGCCCCGAACACTGAAGCTTTCTTT. This gives the protein CASSSWGSGAPNTEAFF.

In this sample, this clone turned up once. The CDR3 sequence: CASSLPGLPEQFF. CDR3 in DNA: TGTGCCAGCAGCTTACCGGGACTCCCGGAGCAGTTCTTC. The chain carries TRBV5-5 and TRBJ2-1; a possible D gene is TRBD2 (6 bases). V lost 2 bases to trimming and J lost 10 bases, with 13 bases between them. Germline V gene sequence: CDR1 SGHKS, CDR2 YYEKEE (reference sequence). The length of the CDR3 is 13 residues.

The chain recombines TRBV6-1 with TRBJ1-1, with D possibly matching TRBD1 (5 bases). Germline loops: CDR1 MNHNS, CDR2 SASEGT. V was trimmed by 3 bases and J by 7 bases, leaving 15 bases between them. The CDR3 has 14 residues. In nucleotides, the CDR3 is TGTGCCAGCAGTGACGACAGTTCGACGATTGAAGCTTTCTTT. This encodes CASSDDSSTIEAFF.

Here the CDR3 reads CASSHQGEVYEQYF. CDR3 nucleotides: TGCGCCAGCAGCCACCAGGGTGAGGTCTACGAGCAGTACTTC. The rearrangement links TRBV4-1 to TRBJ2-7; possibly TRBD1 for D (5 bases). Germline loops: CDR1 MGHRA, CDR2 YSYEKL. The CDR3 contains 14 residues. Trimming stripped 3 bases from V and 3 bases from J, with 12 bases between.

The genes are TRBV4-1 and TRBJ2-3, with 12 bases fitting TRBD1. Germline values: CDR1 MGHRA, CDR2 YSYEKL. Germline trimming cut 1 base from V and 6 bases from J; bases unmatched to any gene: 11. The CDR3 totals 18 residues. The CDR3 DNA reads as TGCGCCAGCAGCCAAGGCTTAGGGACAGGGGGCGCAGAGGATACGCAGTATTTT. Amino acids: CASSQGLGTGGAEDTQYF.

This clone was detected a few times. The sample contains more than one DNA sequence encoding this CDR3. J is TRBJ2-7 and V is TRBV6-5, with 7 bases matching TRBD2. Germline CDR1 and CDR2: MNHEY and SVGAGI. The CDR3 sequence is 14 residues long. V lost 5 bases, J lost 3 bases, and 7 bases stayed unmatched. CDR3 loop: CASSRSGGIYEQYF. For the CDR3, the DNA is TGTGCCAGCAGTCGGTCCGGGGGGATCTACGAGCAGTACTTC.

This sequence joins TRBV10-3 and TRBJ2-5; the D is unclear. The CDR3 loop spans 15 amino acids. With 4 bases removed from V and 0 bases from J, the gap between germline ends came to 12 bases. Per the germline V gene, CDR1 is ENHRY and CDR2 is SYGVKD. CDR3 in DNA: TGTGCCATCAGTGCGACAAACAAGTACCAAGAGACCCAGTACTTC. Amino acid sequence: CAISATNKYQETQYF.

The J gene is TRBJ2-4, the V gene TRBV5-6; D remains ambiguous. The CDR3 totals 13 residues. Germline V gives CDR1 SGHDT, CDR2 YYEEEE. V was shortened by 4 bases and J by 9 bases, with 14 bases between the two germline ends. As DNA, the CDR3 is TGTGCCAGCAGCCCCCTAGTGAGCGCCATTCAGTACTTC. It specifies CASSPLVSAIQYF.

The J gene is TRBJ1-2, the V gene TRBV5-1; TRBD1 might be the D (6 bases). V was cut by 1 base and J by 8 bases, with 9 bases left in between. The CDR3 is made up of 12 amino acids. CDR1 and CDR2 from the germline V gene are SGHRS and YFSETQ. CDR3 bases: TGCGCCAGCAGCTTGTGGGGGCAAGGCTACACCTTC. It translates to CASSLWGQGYTF.

This chain connects TRBV10-3 to TRBJ2-5; D is perhaps TRBD1 (7 bases). Germline values: CDR1 ENHRY, CDR2 SYGVKD. Trimming removed 3 bases from V and 5 bases from J, with 19 bases in between. The CDR3 extends over 16 amino acids. The chain's CDR3 is CAISDPLRGARETQYF. The CDR3, as DNA: TGTGCCATCAGTGACCCCCTCAGGGGGGCGAGGGAGACCCAGTACTTC.

In DNA form, the CDR3 reads TGTGCCAGCAGCTTGGCGGGAGCTTGGGCAGATACGCAGTATTTT. Translating it yields CASSLAGAWADTQYF. J is TRBJ2-3 and V is TRBV13; 7 positions agree with TRBD2. This CDR3 region has 15 residues. The V gene end was trimmed by 3 bases and the J gene end by 4 bases; junction bases not matched to a gene: 7. Germline CDR1 reads PRHDT; CDR2 reads FYEKMQ (reference sequence).

With regard to this clone: An end of the junction differs from the germline gene, which may be a read error. V gene TRBV5-4 combines with J gene TRBJ2-3; 8 positions match TRBD2. The CDR3 sequence is 12 residues long. From germline, CDR1 is SGHNT and CDR2 YYREEE (reference sequence). CDR3: CASSLLGTSNHF. The CDR3 region has the DNA TGTGCCAGCAGCTTGCTAGGGACTAGTAACCATTTT.

J is TRBJ2-2 and V is TRBV6-6; tentatively, D is TRBD1 (6 bases). Trimming took 4 bases from V and 4 from J, leaving 16 bases between them. The germline V gene encodes CDR1 MNHNY and CDR2 SVGAGI (reference sequence). The CDR3 runs to 16 residues. CDR3 in DNA: TGTGCCAGCAGTTTCGAATCGACAGGAGGCACCGGGGAGCTGTTTTTT. This gives the protein CASSFESTGGTGELFF.